Described below is a single T cell receptor (beta chain) sequence and its context. Antigen: not known. TCRdb's copy holds only in-frame clones and misses some; the assay was immunoSEQ multiplex PCR. The repertoire holds 90,000 to 130,000 clones, with 80% to 95% as singletons. This sample stems from a study of T cell responses to AZD1222 COVID-19 vaccine. Study conclusions and caveats: Females made up more of the donors, who were largely white British, and clonal diversity may have come out too low. Vaccine-associated CD4 TCRs spanned spike, dominant at 160-218 and 743-854. When two AZD1222 doses had been given, Spike-specific TCR breadth and depth rose.

This CDR3 comprises 14 residues. Trimming removed 5 bases from V and 9 bases from J; junction bases left unmatched: 5. Germline V CDR1 and CDR2: SGHVS, FQNEAQ. The clonotype originates from an adult who received the AZD1222 COVID-19 vaccine. The chain joins TRBV7-8 to TRBJ1-6; 9 bases line up with TRBD1. Sample: peripheral blood, taken 28 days after the second AZD1222 dose. The CDR3 DNA is TGTGCCAGCAGCCAGGACAGGGGTTCTTCACCCCTCCACTTT. Translation: CASSQDRGSSPLHF.